This TCR beta chain is from a study of T cell clones after liver transplantation. At the level of the study: Immunosuppression withdrawal was tried within 2 years after liver transplantation in this trial. At least one year of complete immunosuppression withdrawal without enzymes over twice normal defined tolerance. General study points: Compared with third party-reactive sequences, donor-reactive ones declined more, independent of withdrawal success.

Sequenced by immunoSEQ multiplex PCR; TCRdb stores in-frame clones only, minus some. The data contain some 34,000 clones, more than 90% of them seen just once; the ten biggest clones take up roughly 26%. About this clone itself: Its specificity is not known.

This clonotype was obtained from a human patient who received a liver transplant. T cells may partly derive from the graft donor. Sequenced material: CD8+ T cells from blood, taken 12 months after liver transplant.

CDR3 coding DNA: TGTGCCACCAGCAGAGATCTGGGGGGGGCATACGAGCAGTACTTC. It translates to CATSRDLGGAYEQYF. The V and J genes are TRBV15 and TRBJ2-7; D is perhaps TRBD2 (7 bases). Germline CDR1 reads LNHNV; CDR2 reads YYDKDF (reference sequence). The V end was cut by 0 bases, the J end by 4 bases, with 13 bases between. The CDR3 covers 15 residues.